This is a list of T cell receptor beta chains from one sample in a study of blood T cell repertoires in COVID-19. This table comes from immunoSEQ multiplex PCR, and its TCRdb copy is limited to in-frame clones, with some not included. The sample shows around 80,000 clones, roughly 90% of them seen only once. Input material: peripheral blood. The source of these receptors is a human donor in a cohort sampled during active COVID-19. Both conserved end residues are part of each CDR3. A D gene is named only where the DNA matches it firmly. Part of the rows lack a size; the others show once, few, many or a class for expanded clones.

TRBV4-2	TRBJ1-2	TRBD1	NA	TGTGCCAGCAGCCACGGACAGGCCCGAAACTATGGCTACACCTTC	CASSHGQARNYGYTF
TRBV5-1	TRBJ2-7	NA	NA	TGCGCCAGCAGCTTGGAAGTTCGGGGGGCCGGGCAGTACTTC	CASSLEVRGAGQYF
TRBV5-8	TRBJ1-2	NA	NA	TGTGCCAGCAGCTTGCACCCAGGGGACTATGGCTACACCTTC	CASSLHPGDYGYTF
TRBV28	TRBJ1-1	TRBD1	NA	TGTGCCAGCAGGAACCCGGACAGGGTGGGGACTGAAGCTTTCTTT	CASRNPDRVGTEAFF
TRBV4-1	TRBJ2-2	TRBD1	NA	TGCGCCAGCAGCCATCCCACAGGGGGCGCTTTCCCCGGGGAGCTGTTTTTT	CASSHPTGGAFPGELFF
TRBV20-1	TRBJ1-4	NA	NA	TGCAGTGCTAGTGTCTGGCAGAATGAAAAACTGTTTTTT	CSASVWQNEKLFF
TRBV12-3/TRBV12-4	TRBJ1-1	NA	NA	TGTGCCAGCAGTTTCATTCTTCAGCAAGCGGCTTTCTTT	CASSFILQQAAFF
TRBV7-2	TRBJ2-3	TRBD1	NA	TGTGCCAGCAGCTTAGTGGGACAGCCAACAGATACGCAGTATTTT	CASSLVGQPTDTQYF
TRBV29-1	TRBJ2-2	NA	NA	TGCAGCGTTGAGCCAGGGAACACCGGGGAGCTGTTTTTT	CSVEPGNTGELFF
TRBV6-5	TRBJ1-2	TRBD1	NA	TGTGCCAGCAGAAAGGTGGCAGGGGGTTACTATGGCTACACCTTC	CASRKVAGGYYGYTF
TRBV10-2	TRBJ2-1	NA	NA	TGCGCCAGCAGTGCAGGGAACAATGAGCAGTTCTTC	CASSAGNNEQFF
TRBV5-1	TRBJ2-7	NA	NA	TGCGCCAGCAGCTTGGCCCTAGCAGTGAGTTCCCACGAGCAGTACTTC	CASSLALAVSSHEQYF
TRBV6-5	TRBJ2-7	TRBD1	once	TGTGCCAGCAGCGTTGGGACAGATTCCTACGAGCAGTACTTC	CASSVGTDSYEQYF
TRBV6-5	TRBJ1-3	NA	NA	TGTGCCAGTGGGGCCCTGGCAGAGGGAAACACCATATATTTT	CASGALAEGNTIYF
TRBV10-3	TRBJ2-5	NA	NA	TGTGCCATCAGTGACCTAGACAGGACCGGGTCAGGTCGGGAGACCCAGTACTTC	CAISDLDRTGSGRETQYF
TRBV4-1	TRBJ2-5	TRBD2	NA	TGCGCCAGCAGCCAAGGTCCAGCGGGAGGTCGACAGTACCAAGAGACCCAGTACTTC	CASSQGPAGGRQYQETQYF
TRBV2	TRBJ1-2	NA	once	TGTGCCAGCAGTGAGGCTCCAGTTGTGATGGCCTACACCTTC	CASSEAPVVMAYTF
TRBV5-1	TRBJ2-3	TRBD2	NA	TGCGCCAGCAGCTTGGACGGTGGTACCGGGACTAGCGGGAAAACAGATACGCAGTATTTT	CASSLDGGTGTSGKTDTQYF
TRBV5-1	TRBJ1-1	NA	NA	TGCGCCAGCAGCTTGACAAGACAGCGTGAAGCTTTCTTT	CASSLTRQREAFF
TRBV30	TRBJ1-1	NA	NA	TGTGCTGGAGGGCCGGGTACTGAAGCTTTCTTT	CAGGPGTEAFF
TRBV6-6	TRBJ1-3	NA	NA	TGTGCCAGCAGTTACTATCCGGGAACTGGAAACACCATATATTTT	CASSYYPGTGNTIYF
TRBV7-8	TRBJ1-1	NA	NA	TGTGCCAGCAGCTTATCCCAGGGTAGTCGAGCTTTCTTT	CASSLSQGSRAFF
TRBV27	TRBJ1-3	NA	NA	TGTGCCAGCAGCCCCGTCTTTCAGACAGTTGAAGGCACCATATATTTT	CASSPVFQTVEGTIYF
TRBV4-2	TRBJ1-3	TRBD1	few	TGTGCCAGCAGCCAAGGACAGGGGTTTGATGGAAACACCATATATTTT	CASSQGQGFDGNTIYF
TRBV28	TRBJ2-2	TRBD1	NA	TGTGCCACCCAACAGGGGGCCACCGGGGAGCTGTTTTTT	CATQQGATGELFF
TRBV4-1	TRBJ2-5	NA	NA	TGCGCCAGCAGCCAAGATGAGAAGACCCAGTACTTC	CASSQDEKTQYF
TRBV5-1	TRBJ1-4	TRBD1	NA	TGCGCCAGCAGCCGGTCCGGGACAGGGAGAGTTGAAAAACTGTTTTTT	CASSRSGTGRVEKLFF
TRBV15	TRBJ2-7	NA	medium-sized	TGTGCCACCAGCAGAGATCGGGCAGGGGGAGGATACGAGCAGTACTTC	CATSRDRAGGGYEQYF
TRBV7-2	TRBJ2-1	TRBD1	NA	TGTGCCAGCATCCGAAACCGGGACAGGGGTGACAATGAGCAGTTCTTC	CASIRNRDRGDNEQFF
TRBV19	TRBJ1-5	NA	NA	TGTGCCAGTCTCTCAGGGACAACGAATCAGCCCCAGCATTTT	CASLSGTTNQPQHF
TRBV9	TRBJ1-2	NA	NA	TGTGCCAGCAGCCCATCAGGGTACCGTCAGTCTTGGGGCTACACCTTC	CASSPSGYRQSWGYTF
TRBV28	TRBJ1-5	TRBD1	NA	TGTGCCAGCAGTCGAGGACAGGGAGATCAGCCCCAGCATTTT	CASSRGQGDQPQHF